Described below is a single T cell receptor beta chain sequence and its context. Its antigen is unknown. The data are from a study of T cells in localized non-small cell lung cancer. Study-level points and caveats: Sequencing was restricted to one tumor region; therefore, heterogeneity remains possible. Adjacent lung was found to contain a median about 60 of the top 100 tumor clones. It was uninvolved adjacent lung that showed the highest T cell clonality, exceeding tumor.

The protocol was immunoSEQ multiplex PCR, while the TCRdb copy is restricted to in-frame clones and leaves out a portion. The sample consists of tens of thousands of clones, about 81% of them appearing once. Germline CDR1 is ENHRY and CDR2 is SYGVKD. V lost 11 bases and J 5 bases, leaving 27 bases between the germline ends. This CDR3 is built from 16 residues. This chain connects TRBV10-3 to TRBJ2-5; D call uncertain. This material consisted of peripheral blood, taken before any cancer treatment. The TCR was taken from a woman aged 40-75 years with stage I lung adenocarcinoma. CDR3: CASSRSEGTIRETQYF. As DNA, the CDR3 is TGTGCCTCGTCGAGGAGTGAAGGAACTATTAGGGAGACCCAGTACTTC.